This T cell receptor (beta chain) was identified during a study of lymphopenia after photon versus proton radiotherapy. CDR1 and CDR2 (germline): SGHTA, FQGTGA. J was trimmed by 2 bases and V by 0 bases; bases with no gene match: 11. This CDR3 has 18 residues. This clone is medium-sized (0.01 to 0.1%) by share. The protocol was immunoSEQ multiplex PCR, while the TCRdb copy is restricted to in-frame clones and leaves out a portion. Here the sample spans about 24,000 clones, more than 75% being singletons. The sequence derives from a man aged 35 to 55 with gastric cancer. The chain uses TRBV7-3 and TRBJ2-3; 7 bases fit TRBD2. The sample in question was peripheral blood, obtained from a patient treated with photon-based radiotherapy. The CDR3 DNA reads as TGTGCCAGCAGCTTAACGCCTAACCTCGGGGGGAACACAGATACGCAGTATTTT. Translation: CASSLTPNLGGNTDTQYF.